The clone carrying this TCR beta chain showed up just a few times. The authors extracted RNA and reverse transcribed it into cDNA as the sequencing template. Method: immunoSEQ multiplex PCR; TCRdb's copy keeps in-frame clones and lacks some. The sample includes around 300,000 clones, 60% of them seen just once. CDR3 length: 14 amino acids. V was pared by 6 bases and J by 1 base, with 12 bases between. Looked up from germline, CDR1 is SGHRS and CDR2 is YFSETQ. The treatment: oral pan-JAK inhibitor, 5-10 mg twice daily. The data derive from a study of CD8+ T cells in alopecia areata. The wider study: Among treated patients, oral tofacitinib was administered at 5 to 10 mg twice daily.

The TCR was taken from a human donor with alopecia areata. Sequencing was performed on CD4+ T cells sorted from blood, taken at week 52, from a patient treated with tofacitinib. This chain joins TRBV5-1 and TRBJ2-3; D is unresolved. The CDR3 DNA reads TGCGCCAGCAAAAGCTCGGACCGCACAGATACGCAGTATTTT. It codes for CASKSSDRTDTQYF.